Below are 16 T cell receptor beta chains sequenced from a single sample in a study of human T cells and chemical hapten exposure. The time point is: healthy volunteer bleed at 6 weeks. It was unfractionated whole blood from which total RNA was extracted. A single record per CDR3 protein comes from TCRdb applying MiXCR to the RACE reads. This table holds 30,000 to 40,000 distinct CDR3 sequences, approximately 5% found once. Material: whole blood. The receptors shown here come from a human donor in good health. Some clones in this sample may be carry-over from other donors' samples.

This clonotype has a count of ten or more. The V and J genes are TRBV7-6 and TRBJ2-7, with TRBD1 as a possible D gene (6 bases). Trimming removed 3 bases from V and 4 bases from J, with 13 bases in between. The CDR3 covers 14 residues. Per germline, CDR1 SGHVS and CDR2 FNYEAQ. The CDR3 region is CASSFAGEGYEQYF. DNA of the CDR3: TGTGCCAGCAGCTTCGCAGGGGAAGGGTACGAGCAGTACTTC.

At least ten counts were recorded for this clonotype. This sequence joins TRBV28 and TRBJ1-2, with a tentative D call TRBD1 (5 bases). Deletions cut 9 bases from V and 3 bases from J, with 14 bases between. The CDR3 extends over 13 amino acids. CDR1 and CDR2 from the germline V gene are MDHEN and SYDVKM. For the CDR3, the DNA is TGTGCCAGTGGAAGACAGTCCCACTATGGCTACACCTTC. This encodes CASGRQSHYGYTF.

This clonotype was observed many times. The chain joins TRBV20-1 to TRBJ2-4; TRBD1 matches at 7 bases. The germline V gene encodes CDR1 DFQATT and CDR2 SNEGSKA (reference sequence). V was clipped by 6 bases and J by 6 bases; unmatched bases: 11. This CDR3 comprises 14 residues. The CDR3 sequence is CSAYLNRGGNIQYF. CDR3 nucleotides: TGCAGTGCCTACCTTAACAGGGGTGGAAACATTCAGTACTTC.

This clonotype is categorized as medium-sized (0.01 to 0.1%). The V call is TRBV24-1, the J call TRBJ2-1; no clear D gene. Trimming pared 0 bases from V and 8 bases from J, leaving 13 bases between. CDR1 and CDR2 from the germline V gene are KGHDR and SFDVKD. The CDR3 is made up of 15 amino acids. The CDR3 sequence: CATSDLQGRIDEQFF. CDR3 in DNA: TGTGCCACCAGTGATTTGCAAGGGCGCATCGATGAGCAGTTCTTC.

This clonotype has ten or more counts. The chain has TRBV24-1 and TRBJ2-2, with 10 bases aligning to TRBD1. V lost 4 bases, J lost 4 bases, and 5 bases stayed unmatched. The CDR3 is 16 residues long. CDR1 and CDR2 (germline): KGHDR, SFDVKD. In DNA, the CDR3 is TGTGCCACCAGTGACGTGACAGGGGGCGGCACCGGGGAGCTGTTTTTT. Translated: CATSDVTGGGTGELFF.

Notes on this clonotype: A much bigger clone sits one base away, suggesting this may be a read error. The V and J genes are TRBV3-1 and TRBJ2-5, with 9 bases aligning to TRBD2. The CDR3 consists of 15 residues. Germline V lookup: CDR1 LGHDT, CDR2 YNNKEL (reference sequence). J was trimmed by 5 bases and V by 4 bases; bases with no gene match: 8. CDR3 nucleotide sequence: TGTGCCAGCAGCCCTCTAGCGGGGACGGACGAGACCCAGTACTTC. Translation: CASSPLAGTDETQYF.

The table lists this clonotype with many counts. The chain joins TRBV5-1 to TRBJ2-6; possible D gene TRBD2, 6 bases. The CDR3 has 16 residues. The V end lost 2 bases, the J end lost 2 bases, and 11 bases lay between the germline ends. CDR1 and CDR2 from the germline V gene are SGHRS and YFSETQ. The CDR3 coding sequence is TGCGCCAGCAGCTTTGGAGGGGATACTGGGGCCAACGTCCTGACTTTC. This encodes CASSFGGDTGANVLTF.

For this clonotype: With a much larger clone just one base away, this may be a read error. The chain couples TRBV2 to TRBJ1-4; no definite D call. Germline CDR1 reads SNHLY; CDR2 reads FYNNEI. V was shortened by 6 bases and J by 13 bases, with 21 bases between the two germline ends. This CDR3 has 14 amino acids. The CDR3 loop is CASRVSLNSDRLFF. CDR3 nucleotides: TGTGCCAGCAGGGTTTCGTTGAACAGCGATAGACTGTTTTTT. The full variable domain, its missing parts supplied by reference TRBV2 and TRBJ1-4, is EPEVTQTPSHQVTQMGQEVILRCVPISNHLYFYWYRQILGQKVEFLVSFYNNEISEKSEIFDDQFSVERPDGSNFTLKIRSTKLEDSAMYFCASRVSLNSDRLFFGSGTQLSVL.

The sample holds many counts of this clonotype. The chain employs TRBV7-9 and TRBJ1-4, with D perhaps TRBD1 (6 bases). Per the germline V gene, CDR1 is SEHNR and CDR2 is FQNEAQ (reference sequence). Trimming cost V 2 bases and J 5 bases, with 9 bases left between them. The CDR3 is made up of 14 amino acids. CDR3 loop: CASSLTGNNEKLFF. The CDR3 bases are TGTGCCAGCAGCTTAACAGGGAACAATGAAAAACTGTTTTTT.

This clonotype was counted only a few times. V gene TRBV2 combines with J gene TRBJ2-3, with D possibly TRBD1 on 6 matching bases. From germline, CDR1 is SNHLY and CDR2 FYNNEI. V was pared by 6 bases and J by 0 bases, with 13 bases between. The CDR3 contains 15 residues. CDR3 nucleotide sequence: TGTGCCAGCAGGGCCGGGACAACTAGCACAGATACGCAGTATTTT. Its protein is CASRAGTTSTDTQYF.

This clonotype appeared many times. Here the CDR3 reads CAIGTSGSGNEQFF. CDR3 DNA: TGTGCCATCGGGACTAGCGGGAGTGGAAATGAGCAGTTCTTC. The chain employs TRBV2 and TRBJ2-1, with TRBD2 matching over 14 bases. V shed 10 bases and J 7 bases; nucleotides not matched to a gene: 6. The CDR3 extends over 14 amino acids. Per the germline V gene, CDR1 is SNHLY and CDR2 is FYNNEI.

The rearrangement links TRBV7-7 to TRBJ1-4; D is perhaps TRBD1 (5 bases). The germline V and J ends were trimmed by 1 base and 11 bases, with 14 bases remaining between them. This CDR3 comprises 14 residues. Germline assignment: CDR1 SSHAT and CDR2 FNYEAQ (reference sequence). The CDR3 sequence is CASSLEWGSKKLFF. CDR3 in DNA: TGTGCCAGCAGCTTAGAGTGGGGCAGCAAGAAACTGTTTTTT.

This clonotype has a handful of counts. The chain is built from TRBV12-3 or TRBV12-4 and TRBJ1-1; tentatively, D is TRBD1 (5 bases). The CDR3 has 15 amino acids. V was trimmed by 7 bases and J by 4 bases, leaving 19 bases between them. The DNA for the CDR3 is TGTGCCAGCATACCCCGGGGCTGGAGTAGCACTGAAGCTTTCTTT. Translating gives CASIPRGWSSTEAFF.

Notes on this clonotype: A much larger clone lies a single base off, so this may be a read error. The rearrangement joins TRBV6-2 or TRBV6-3 to TRBJ1-1; D unclear. Germline values: CDR1 MNHEY, CDR2 SVGEGT. V was shortened by 4 bases and J by 5 bases, with 8 bases between the two germline ends. This CDR3 has 12 amino acids. The CDR3 loop is CASSSLGTEAFF. CDR3 nucleotides: TGTGCCAGCAGTTCATTAGGGACTGAAGCTTTCTTT.

This clonotype was counted ten times or more. The chain joins TRBV13 to TRBJ2-3, with a tentative D call TRBD2 (5 bases). The germline V and J ends were trimmed by 5 bases and 4 bases, with 19 bases remaining between them. In germline, CDR1 is PRHDT, CDR2 FYEKMQ (reference sequence). The CDR3 is 16 amino acids. The CDR3 reads CASSRTEGKEADTQYF. The CDR3 DNA follows: TGTGCCAGCAGCCGGACCGAGGGAAAAGAGGCAGATACGCAGTATTTT.

The chain uses TRBV5-5 and TRBJ2-1; D perhaps matches TRBD1 (6 bases). The CDR3 extends over 13 amino acids. Germline values: CDR1 SGHKS, CDR2 YYEKEE (reference sequence). The V and J ends lost 0 bases and 7 bases respectively, with 8 bases between them. In DNA form, the CDR3 reads TGTGCCAGCAGCTTGGGACAGGAGAATGAGCAGTTCTTC. It is translated as CASSLGQENEQFF.